A selection of T cell receptor beta chains follows, all from one sample in a study of shared clonotypes between healthy human individuals. Method: immunoSEQ multiplex PCR; TCRdb's copy keeps in-frame clones and lacks some. The sample lists under 300,000 clones; 50% to 80% were seen once. Sequences were obtained from memory CD4+ T cells sorted from blood. All receptors derive from a man younger than 45 in good health. Both conserved end residues are part of each CDR3. D genes are given only for firm matches. Only some rows state a clone size, as once, few, many or a class for expanded clones.

J gene	clone size	D gene	V gene	CDR3 DNA	CDR3 protein
TRBJ1-1	-	TRBD1	TRBV27	TGTGCCAGCAGTTCACTTAGGGGGCAGACTGAAGCTTTCTTT	CASSSLRGQTEAFF
TRBJ2-1	-	-	TRBV28	TGTGCCAGCAGTTCCCCCCGCGAGCAGTTCTTC	CASSSPREQFF
TRBJ2-3	-	-	TRBV9	TGTGCCAGCAGTCGCGGAGGCACAGATACGCAGTATTTT	CASSRGGTDTQYF
TRBJ2-7	-	-	TRBV5-6	TGTGCCAGCAGCCCTGACTCGGGCGGGATCCTTTACGAGCAGTACTTC	CASSPDSGGILYEQYF
TRBJ2-7	few	TRBD2	TRBV7-9	TGTGCCAGCAGTTACCCCGGGAGGATGTACGAGCAGTACTTC	CASSYPGRMYEQYF
TRBJ2-1	-	-	TRBV4-1	TGCGCCAGCAGCCAAGTGGATATGGGCTGGTCCTACAATGAGCAGTTCTTC	CASSQVDMGWSYNEQFF
TRBJ2-5	-	TRBD2	TRBV5-5	TGTGCCAGCAGCTTGGCCCCGGGACTAGCGGGAAAAGAGACCCAGTACTTC	CASSLAPGLAGKETQYF
TRBJ2-5	-	-	TRBV14	TGTGCCAGCAGCCCCAACCTGGGAGGCCCAGAGACCCAGTACTTC	CASSPNLGGPETQYF
TRBJ1-2	few	-	TRBV2	TGTGCCAGCAGTGAAGGACTCCTGAACTATGGCTACACCTTC	CASSEGLLNYGYTF
TRBJ1-3	-	-	TRBV19	TGTGCCAGTAGTCGACTCACCGGGACGCCGACTGGAAACACCATATATTTT	CASSRLTGTPTGNTIYF
TRBJ2-2	-	-	TRBV5-5	TGTGCCAGCAGTTATATACGTGGGGGTTTGGACGGGGAGCTGTTTTTT	CASSYIRGGLDGELFF
TRBJ2-1	few	-	TRBV5-1	TGCGCCAGCAGCTTGAGGGGGTCCCAATACAATGAGCAGTTCTTC	CASSLRGSQYNEQFF
TRBJ2-1	-	-	TRBV20-1	TGCAGTGCACAGACAGGACTTGAGCAGTTCTTC	CSAQTGLEQFF
TRBJ2-2	few	-	TRBV11-2	TGTGCCAGCAGCTTATATGAGCGGGTCTCCGGGGAGCTGTTTTTT	CASSLYERVSGELFF
TRBJ2-1	-	-	TRBV2	TGTGCCAGCAGTGCGACCCCGGTGGGGCAGTTCTTC	CASSATPVGQFF
TRBJ2-7	-	-	TRBV2	TGTGCCAGCAAGGAGACATTCTTCTCCTACGAGCAGTACTTC	CASKETFFSYEQYF
TRBJ2-3	few	-	TRBV11-2	TGTGCCAGCAGCTTAGGACAGGGGGCACTAGCGGGAATGTATTTT	CASSLGQGALAGMYF
TRBJ2-7	once	-	TRBV28	TGTGCCAGCAGTTTAATTCAGAGAAGGTCCTACGAGCAGTACTTC	CASSLIQRRSYEQYF
TRBJ2-1	once	-	TRBV10-2	TGCGCCAGCAGAGTCGGGACTGCGAAAAATGAGCAGTTCTTC	CASRVGTAKNEQFF
TRBJ2-7	few	-	TRBV19	TGTGCCAGTAGTCGATGGAACGAGCAGTACTTC	CASSRWNEQYF
TRBJ2-7	-	-	TRBV29-1	TGCAGCGTTGAAGAGGGGGAGGCCTACGAGCAGTACTTC	CSVEEGEAYEQYF
TRBJ2-3	-	-	TRBV19	TGTGCCAGTAGTATGCCCGCGGACACAGATACGCAGTATTTT	CASSMPADTDTQYF
TRBJ2-3	-	TRBD2	TRBV2	TGTGCCAGCAGTGCTAGCGGACCAGATACGCAGTATTTT	CASSASGPDTQYF
TRBJ2-1	-	-	TRBV4-3	TGCGCCAGCAGCCAAGACAGGGACGCCTACAATGAGCAGTTCTTC	CASSQDRDAYNEQFF
TRBJ2-4	many	-	TRBV2	TGTGCCAGCAGCCTCAAGATAGCCAAAAACATTCAGTACTTC	CASSLKIAKNIQYF
TRBJ2-2	-	-	TRBV19	TGTGCCAGTAGCGGTCGGCAAAGGGGGGTCGGGGAGCTGTTTTTT	CASSGRQRGVGELFF
TRBJ2-2	many	-	TRBV2	TGTGCCAGCATGGCCCAAGGGGTCCCCGGGGAGCTGTTTTTT	CASMAQGVPGELFF
TRBJ1-3	-	-	TRBV7-2	TGTGCCAGCAGCTTAGCGAGACTCCCATCCTCTGGAAACACCATATATTTT	CASSLARLPSSGNTIYF
TRBJ2-6	-	TRBD1	TRBV5-6	TGTGCCAGCAGCTGGGGGACAGGGGAAGCCAACGTCCTGACTTTC	CASSWGTGEANVLTF
TRBJ2-3	once	-	TRBV6-5	TGTGCCAGCAGTTACAACGAGGTATTGGATACGCAGTATTTT	CASSYNEVLDTQYF
TRBJ2-7	many	TRBD1	TRBV9	TGTGCCAGCAGCACGGGGACAGATAGCTACGAGCAGTACTTC	CASSTGTDSYEQYF
TRBJ2-1	few	-	TRBV7-9	TGTGCCAGCAGCTTAGTAGTGGGGGGTAGCGTTAATGAGCAGTTCTTC	CASSLVVGGSVNEQFF
TRBJ2-6	-	-	TRBV6-1	TGTGCCAGCAATGCAGGGGCCAACGTCCTGACTTTC	CASNAGANVLTF
TRBJ2-2	-	-	TRBV29-1	TGCAGCGTCAAGTCGAACACCGGGGAGCTGTTTTTT	CSVKSNTGELFF
TRBJ2-1	once	TRBD2	TRBV2	TGTGCCAGCTGGGAACTGGGACTAGCGGGAGGGGATGAGCAGTTCTTC	CASWELGLAGGDEQFF
TRBJ2-7	-	-	TRBV6-5	TGTGCCAGCAAGCCTGGGGTGTCCTACGAGCAGTACTTC	CASKPGVSYEQYF
TRBJ2-2	-	TRBD2	TRBV6-1	TGTGCCAGCAGTGCCCGACTAGCGGGAGCGGGGACCGGGGAGCTGTTTTTT	CASSARLAGAGTGELFF
TRBJ2-3	-	-	TRBV5-6	TGTGCCAGCAGCTTGATTAGCACAGATACGCAGTATTTT	CASSLISTDTQYF
TRBJ2-7	-	-	TRBV29-1	TGCAGCGTTGAAGCGGTGGGGGGACCCGCCACCTCCTCCGAGCAGTACTTC	CSVEAVGGPATSSEQYF
TRBJ2-7	-	-	TRBV14	TGTGCCAGCAGCCCGGCTTGGAACGAGCAGTACTTC	CASSPAWNEQYF
TRBJ1-2	-	-	TRBV28	TGTGCCAGCGGGATCTATGGCTACACCTTC	CASGIYGYTF
TRBJ1-3	-	-	TRBV11-2	TGTGCCAGCAGCTCGACAGGAGGAAACACCATATATTTT	CASSSTGGNTIYF
TRBJ1-1	-	-	TRBV21-1	TGTGCCAGCAGTTACGTGCTAGCTACACAACGCACTGAAGCTTTCTTT	CASSYVLATQRTEAFF
TRBJ2-2	-	TRBD2	TRBV28	TGTGCCAGCGGGGCGGGAGGTCCGAACACCGGGGAGCTGTTTTTT	CASGAGGPNTGELFF
TRBJ1-1	-	-	TRBV18	TGTGCCAGCTCACCAGGCGGCGGGCAAACTGAAGCTTTCTTT	CASSPGGGQTEAFF
TRBJ2-7	-	TRBD1	TRBV19	TGTGCCAGTACGGGTACAGGGGGGAGATCCTACGAGCAGTACTTC	CASTGTGGRSYEQYF
TRBJ2-2	-	-	TRBV15	TGTGCCACCAGCAGGTCTTTCGGGACAAACACCGGGGAGCTGTTTTTT	CATSRSFGTNTGELFF
TRBJ1-1	once	-	TRBV5-1	TGCGCCAGCAGCTTATATTCCCTAGGGAACACTGAAGCTTTCTTT	CASSLYSLGNTEAFF
TRBJ1-1	few	TRBD1	TRBV5-8	TGTGCCAGCAGCTTGGGATCGAACAGGGGTCTAGCTTTCTTT	CASSLGSNRGLAFF
TRBJ2-5	-	-	TRBV7-8	TGTGCCAGCAGCTTAGGTCTGCTGGGCAACCAAGAGACCCAGTACTTC	CASSLGLLGNQETQYF
TRBJ2-7	-	-	TRBV7-9	TGTGCCAGCAGCTTAGGGGTAGTCGGCTTATCCTCCTACGAGCAGTACTTC	CASSLGVVGLSSYEQYF